This TCR beta chain was sequenced in a study of CD8+ T cells in alopecia areata. Study as a whole: Patients in the study were on tofacitinib for 6 to 18 months, then off it for 6 months.

Sequencing templates came from extracted RNA that was reverse transcribed into cDNA. Profiling relied on immunoSEQ multiplex PCR, and the TCRdb table lists in-frame clones only, not all of them. The table lists about 180,000 clones, just over 65% of them singletons, with roughly 11% in the top ten. V lost 3 bases and J lost 8, with 7 bases in between. Germline V gene data show CDR1 as MNHEY and CDR2 as SMNVEV (reference sequence). This CDR3 contains 12 residues. Both peripheral blood and punch biopsies of lesional scalp skin were obtained from patients who had alopecia areata. The genes are TRBV27 and TRBJ1-4; no reliable D call. The sequence was collected from a human donor with alopecia areata. The sample consisted of CD8+ T cells sorted from blood, taken at week 0. The CDR3 bases are TGTGCCAGCAGTTTTAACGGCGAAAAACTGTTTTTT. This gives the protein CASSFNGEKLFF.